The 4 T cell receptor beta chains below were found in one sample sequenced in a study of monozygotic twins with inflammatory bowel disease. From its re-call of the 5' RACE reads, TCRdb lists each CDR3 protein once, without DNA. This sample carries some 330,000 distinct CDR3 sequences, with 5.6% going to the ten biggest clones. Specimen: blood. The source is a human donor with ulcerative colitis or Crohn's disease, or a healthy co-twin of an affected twin (not recorded which).

The chain employs TRBV5-1 and TRBJ2-2. The CDR3 is 13 residues long. Germline V gene sequence: CDR1 SGHRS, CDR2 YFSETQ. CDR3 protein: CASSLVFGGELFF.

This rearrangement joins TRBV21-1 to TRBJ2-7; the TCRdb D gene call, TRBD1, has no DNA to confirm it. TRBV21-1 is a pseudogene segment. This CDR3 has 17 amino acids. CDR3 in amino acids: CASSKEGRDSLSYEQYF.

The chain combines TRBV5-1 with TRBJ2-1; TCRdb calls TRBD2, which cannot be checked without DNA. The CDR3 contains 15 residues. Germline values: CDR1 SGHRS, CDR2 YFSETQ. CDR3 sequence reads: CASSLLAGDPNEQFF.

The rearrangement links TRBV28 to TRBJ1-4; no DNA is available, so the TRBD1 call from TCRdb remains unchecked. Germline V gene data show CDR1 as MDHEN and CDR2 as SYDVKM. CDR3 length: 20 amino acids. The chain's CDR3 is CASSLVGGGGYATTNEKLFF.